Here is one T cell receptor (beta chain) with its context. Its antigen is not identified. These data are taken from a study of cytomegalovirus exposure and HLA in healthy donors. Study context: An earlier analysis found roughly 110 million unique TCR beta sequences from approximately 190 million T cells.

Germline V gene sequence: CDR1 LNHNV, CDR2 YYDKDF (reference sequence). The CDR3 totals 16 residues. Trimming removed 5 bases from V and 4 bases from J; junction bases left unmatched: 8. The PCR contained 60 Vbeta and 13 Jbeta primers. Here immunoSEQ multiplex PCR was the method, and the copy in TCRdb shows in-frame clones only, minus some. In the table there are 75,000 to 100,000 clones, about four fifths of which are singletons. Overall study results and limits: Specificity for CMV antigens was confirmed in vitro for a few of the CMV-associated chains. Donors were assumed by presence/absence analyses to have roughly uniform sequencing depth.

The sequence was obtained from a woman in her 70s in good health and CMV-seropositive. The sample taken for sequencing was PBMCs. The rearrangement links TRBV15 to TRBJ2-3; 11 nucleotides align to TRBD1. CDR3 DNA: TGTGCCACCAGCGCCCGGGACAGGGGGTTAGCAGATACGCAGTATTTT. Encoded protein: CATSARDRGLADTQYF.